This section outlines one T cell receptor (beta chain) sequence together with its context. The data belong to a study of blood T cell repertoires in COVID-19. Study-wide background: COVID-19 samples collected from the United States, Italy and Spain covered acute and convalescent phases. Nucleic acid was either cDNA or gDNA, and it came from T cells, B-cell-depleted T cells, or PBMCs.

Per the original data handling: Estimated nucleated cell counts came from reference gene primer amplification. Clones were sequenced by immunoSEQ multiplex PCR, and TCRdb holds only the in-frame ones, with some missing. For V, J and clone size, that table is used; D and trimming come from the DNA. The data show approximately 120,000 clones, 80% seen once. V gave up 5 bases and J gave up 0 bases, with 13 bases separating them. The CDR3 runs to 15 residues. The germline V gene has CDR1 SGHVS and CDR2 FQNEAQ. This TCR derives from a human donor in a cohort sampled during active COVID-19. This chain uses TRBV7-8 with TRBJ1-2; maybe TRBD1 (6 bases). The sample comprised peripheral blood. This chain's CDR3 is CASSGTRVTNYGYTF. The CDR3 DNA follows: TGTGCCAGCAGCGGGACAAGGGTAACTAACTATGGCTACACCTTC. Looking up the rest from reference TRBV7-8 and TRBJ1-2 gives the full variable domain: GAGVSQSPRYKVAKRGQDVALRCDPISGHVSLFWYQQALGQGPEFLTYFQNEAQLDKSGLPSDRFFAERPEGSVSTLKIQRTQQEDSAVYLCASSGTRVTNYGYTFGSGTRLTVV.